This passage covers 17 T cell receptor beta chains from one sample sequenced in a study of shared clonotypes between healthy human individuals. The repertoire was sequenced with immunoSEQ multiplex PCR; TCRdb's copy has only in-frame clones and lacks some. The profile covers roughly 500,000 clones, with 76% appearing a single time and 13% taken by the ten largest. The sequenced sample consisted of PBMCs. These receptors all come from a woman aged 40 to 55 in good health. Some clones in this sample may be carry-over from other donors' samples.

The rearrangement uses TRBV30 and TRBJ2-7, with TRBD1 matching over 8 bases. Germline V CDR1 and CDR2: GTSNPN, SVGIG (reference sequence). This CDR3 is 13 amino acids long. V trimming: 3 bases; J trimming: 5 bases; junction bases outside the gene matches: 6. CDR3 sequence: CAWRRQGLDEQYF. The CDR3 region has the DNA TGTGCCTGGAGGAGACAGGGGCTCGACGAGCAGTACTTC.

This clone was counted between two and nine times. CDR3 protein: CASSYTGTGSSYEQYF. Written as DNA, the CDR3 is TGTGCCAGCAGTTATACCGGGACAGGGAGCTCCTACGAGCAGTACTTC. The chain combines TRBV6-6 with TRBJ2-7, with TRBD1 identical over 9 bases. Germline V gives CDR1 MNHNY, CDR2 SVGAGI (reference sequence). The CDR3 extends over 16 amino acids. V lost 3 bases and J lost 0; bases outside the gene matches: 6.

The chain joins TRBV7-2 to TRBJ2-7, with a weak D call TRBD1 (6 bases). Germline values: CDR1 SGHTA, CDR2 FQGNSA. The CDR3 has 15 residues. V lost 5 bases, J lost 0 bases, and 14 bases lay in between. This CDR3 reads CASSPPGVASYEQYF. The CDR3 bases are TGTGCCAGCAGCCCCCCAGGGGTGGCCTCCTACGAGCAGTACTTC.

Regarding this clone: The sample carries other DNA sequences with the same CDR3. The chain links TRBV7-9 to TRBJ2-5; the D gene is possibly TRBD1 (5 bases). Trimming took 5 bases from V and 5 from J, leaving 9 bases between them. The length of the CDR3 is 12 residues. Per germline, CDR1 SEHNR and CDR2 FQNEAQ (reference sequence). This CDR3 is CASSQGGETQYF. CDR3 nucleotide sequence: TGTGCCAGCAGCCAGGGTGGGGAGACCCAGTACTTC.

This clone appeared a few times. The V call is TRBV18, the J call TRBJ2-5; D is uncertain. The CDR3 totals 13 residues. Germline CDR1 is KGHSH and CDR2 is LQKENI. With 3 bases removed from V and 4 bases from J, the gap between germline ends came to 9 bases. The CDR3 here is CASSPTKGETQYF. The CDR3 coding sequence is TGTGCCAGCTCACCCACCAAAGGAGAGACCCAGTACTTC.

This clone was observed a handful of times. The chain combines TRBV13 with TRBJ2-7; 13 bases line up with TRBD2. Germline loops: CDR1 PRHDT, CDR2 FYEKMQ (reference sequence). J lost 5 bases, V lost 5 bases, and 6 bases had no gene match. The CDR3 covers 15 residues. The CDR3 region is CASSELAGGPHEQYF. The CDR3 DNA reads TGTGCCAGCAGCGAACTAGCGGGAGGGCCCCACGAGCAGTACTTC.

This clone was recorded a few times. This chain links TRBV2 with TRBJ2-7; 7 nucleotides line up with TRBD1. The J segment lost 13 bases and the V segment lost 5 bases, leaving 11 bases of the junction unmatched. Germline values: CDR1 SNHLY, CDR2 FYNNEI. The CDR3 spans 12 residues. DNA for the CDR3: TGTGCCAGCAGTTTAGGGGACAGCTCGGTCTACTTC. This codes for CASSLGDSSVYF.

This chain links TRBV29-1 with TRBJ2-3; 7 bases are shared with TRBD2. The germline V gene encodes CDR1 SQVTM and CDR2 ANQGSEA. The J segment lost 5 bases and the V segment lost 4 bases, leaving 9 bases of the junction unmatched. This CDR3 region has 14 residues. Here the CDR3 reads CSVASGNSGDTQYF. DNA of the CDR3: TGCAGCGTTGCCAGCGGGAATTCCGGAGATACGCAGTATTTT.

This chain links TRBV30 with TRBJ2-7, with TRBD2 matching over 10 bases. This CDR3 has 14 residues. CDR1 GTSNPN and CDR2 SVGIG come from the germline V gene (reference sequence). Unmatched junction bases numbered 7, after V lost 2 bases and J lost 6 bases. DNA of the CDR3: TGTGCCTGGAGTAGGCTAGCGGGAGCTTCCGAGCAGTACTTC. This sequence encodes CAWSRLAGASEQYF. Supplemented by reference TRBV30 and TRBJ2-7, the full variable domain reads SQTIHQWPATLVQPVGSPLSLECTVEGTSNPNLYWYRQAAGRGLQLLFYSVGIGQISSEVPQNLSASRPQDRQFILSSKKLLLSDSGFYLCAWSRLAGASEQYFGPGTRLTVT.

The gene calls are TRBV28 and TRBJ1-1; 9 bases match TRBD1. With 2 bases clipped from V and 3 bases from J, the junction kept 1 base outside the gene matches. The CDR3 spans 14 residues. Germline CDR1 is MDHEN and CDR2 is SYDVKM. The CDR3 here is CASSLGTGHTEAFF. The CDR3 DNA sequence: TGTGCCAGCAGTTTAGGGACAGGGCACACTGAAGCTTTCTTT.

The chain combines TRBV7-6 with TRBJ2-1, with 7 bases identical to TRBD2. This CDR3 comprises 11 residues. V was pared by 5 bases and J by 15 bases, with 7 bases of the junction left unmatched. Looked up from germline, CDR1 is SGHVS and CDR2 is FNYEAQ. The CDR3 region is CASSDGLGGFF. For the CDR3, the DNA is TGTGCCAGCAGCGACGGACTAGGCGGGTTCTTC.

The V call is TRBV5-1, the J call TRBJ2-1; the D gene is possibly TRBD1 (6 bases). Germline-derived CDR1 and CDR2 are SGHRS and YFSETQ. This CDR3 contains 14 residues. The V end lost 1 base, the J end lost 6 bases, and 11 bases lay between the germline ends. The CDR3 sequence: CASSLRGRVNEQFF. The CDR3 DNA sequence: TGCGCCAGCAGCTTGAGGGGGAGAGTCAATGAGCAGTTCTTC.

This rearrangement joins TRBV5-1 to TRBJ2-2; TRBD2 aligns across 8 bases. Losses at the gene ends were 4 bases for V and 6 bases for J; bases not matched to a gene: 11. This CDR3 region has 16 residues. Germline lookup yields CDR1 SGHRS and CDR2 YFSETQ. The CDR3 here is CASSKAGLAGPGELFF. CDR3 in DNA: TGCGCCAGCAGCAAGGCGGGGTTAGCGGGACCCGGGGAGCTGTTTTTT.

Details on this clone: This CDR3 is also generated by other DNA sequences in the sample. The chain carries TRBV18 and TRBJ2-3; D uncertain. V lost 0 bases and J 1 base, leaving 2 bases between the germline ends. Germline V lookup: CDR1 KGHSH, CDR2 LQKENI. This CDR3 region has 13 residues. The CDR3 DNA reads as TGTGCCAGCTCACCACCGGGCACAGATACGCAGTATTTT. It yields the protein CASSPPGTDTQYF.

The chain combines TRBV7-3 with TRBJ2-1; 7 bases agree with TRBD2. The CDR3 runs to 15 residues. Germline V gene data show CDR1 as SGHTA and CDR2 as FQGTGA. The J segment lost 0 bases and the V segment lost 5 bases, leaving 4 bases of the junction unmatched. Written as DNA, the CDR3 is TGTGCCAGCAGCCCCGGGGGGAGCTCCTACAATGAGCAGTTCTTC. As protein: CASSPGGSSYNEQFF.

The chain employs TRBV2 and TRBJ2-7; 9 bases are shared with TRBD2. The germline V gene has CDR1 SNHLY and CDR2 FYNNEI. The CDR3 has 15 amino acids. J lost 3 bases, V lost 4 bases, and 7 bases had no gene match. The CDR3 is CASSGLAATFYEQYF. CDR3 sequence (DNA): TGTGCCAGCAGTGGACTAGCGGCGACTTTCTACGAGCAGTACTTC.

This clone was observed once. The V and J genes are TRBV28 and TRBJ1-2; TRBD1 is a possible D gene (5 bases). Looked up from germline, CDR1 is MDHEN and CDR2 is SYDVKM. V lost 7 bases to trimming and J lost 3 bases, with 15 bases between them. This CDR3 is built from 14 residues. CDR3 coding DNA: TGTGCCAGCACCCCATCTTGGGGGGACTATGGCTACACCTTC. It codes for CASTPSWGDYGYTF.